Below, one T cell receptor (beta chain) is given with its context. Profiled with immunoSEQ multiplex PCR; TCRdb holds only in-frame clones, not every one. Among about 250,000 clones, almost 85% were seen once, and the ten largest hold 4% to 6%. This sample is part of a study of blood T cell repertoires in COVID-19. Study-wide context: The cDNA or gDNA used as material had been derived from T cells, B-cell-depleted T cells, or PBMCs.

In germline, CDR1 is GTSNPN, CDR2 SVGIG (reference sequence). This CDR3 comprises 13 residues. Trimming left V 2 bases short and J 2 bases short, with 7 bases between. This clonotype originated in a man aged 50-59 years with active or convalescent COVID-19. What was sequenced was peripheral blood. J is TRBJ1-3 and V is TRBV30, with a tentative D call TRBD1 (5 bases). The CDR3 loop reads CAWSSGTGNTIYF. Here the CDR3 DNA reads TGTGCCTGGAGTTCAGGGACTGGAAACACCATATATTTT.